The 18 T cell receptor beta chains presented below share a single source sample, sequenced in a study of patients and donors after allogeneic stem cell transplantation. TCRdb reprocessed the RT-PCR reads with MiXCR, giving one entry per CDR3 protein. This sample yields hundreds of thousands of distinct CDR3 sequences, of which 38% are seen a single time; more than 9% belongs to the top ten. The sequencing sample was made of blood, either unsorted or a sorted T cell fraction (not recorded which). These TCRs come from a human donor who was either an allogeneic HSCT recipient or a stem cell or donor lymphocyte infusion donor (not recorded which). It is not recorded whose cells these are; they may come from a transplant donor.

J is TRBJ2-7 and V is TRBV12-3 or TRBV12-4; D is perhaps TRBD2 (6 bases). The CDR3 sequence is 14 residues long. V was trimmed by 1 base and J by 7 bases, leaving 14 bases between them. CDR3 in amino acids: CASSLGGLGLEQYF. CDR3 DNA: TGTGCCAGCAGTTTAGGGGGACTGGGCTTAGAGCAGTACTTC.

This clonotype was detected only a few times. The V call is TRBV6-5, the J call TRBJ1-2; 8 bases line up with TRBD1. CDR1 and CDR2 (germline): MNHEY, SVGAGI. The V segment lost 0 bases and the J segment 3 bases; nucleotides outside the gene matches: 0. The CDR3 has 14 amino acids. CDR3 loop: CASSYSQGDYGYTF. The CDR3 DNA reads as TGTGCCAGCAGTTACTCACAGGGGGACTATGGCTACACCTTC.

This clonotype has just a few counts. This chain joins TRBV29-1 and TRBJ1-2, with D perhaps matching TRBD1 (6 bases). The CDR3 has 15 residues. CDR1 is SQVTM, CDR2 ANQGSEA, per germline. Trimming pared 6 bases from V and 3 bases from J, leaving 20 bases between. The chain's CDR3 is CSVRQQGREDYGYTF. CDR3 in DNA: TGCAGCGTCAGACAACAGGGAAGGGAGGACTATGGCTACACCTTC.

The chain couples TRBV5-1 to TRBJ1-1; D is undetermined. The CDR3 extends over 13 amino acids. Germline V gives CDR1 SGHRS, CDR2 YFSETQ. Between the trimmed V and J ends, which lost 0 bases and 6 bases, there was a span of 9 bases. CDR3 amino acids: CASSLAAVSEAFF. The CDR3 nucleotides read TGCGCCAGCAGCTTGGCGGCGGTCTCTGAAGCTTTCTTT. Drawing the rest from reference TRBV5-1 and TRBJ1-1, the complete variable domain is KAGVTQTPRYLIKTRGQQVTLSCSPISGHRSVSWYQQTPGQGLQFLFEYFSETQRNKGNFPGRFSGRQFSNSRSEMNVSTLELGDSALYLCASSLAAVSEAFFGQGTRLTVV.

The chain carries TRBV29-1 and TRBJ2-1; D might be TRBD1 (5 bases). The CDR3 is 12 amino acids. The germline V and J ends were trimmed by 5 bases and 8 bases, with 13 bases remaining between them. Per germline, CDR1 SQVTM and CDR2 ANQGSEA. CDR3 residues: CSVTRVHDEQFF. The CDR3 DNA reads TGCAGCGTTACCAGGGTTCATGATGAGCAGTTCTTC.

This clonotype was detected once. The chain joins TRBV15 to TRBJ1-4, with a tentative D call TRBD1 (5 bases). This CDR3 spans 16 amino acids. With 0 bases removed from V and 8 bases from J, the gap between germline ends came to 16 bases. Germline-derived CDR1 and CDR2 are LNHNV and YYDKDF (reference sequence). DNA for the CDR3: TGTGCCACCAGCAGAGATCCCCCCAGGGCTCGGGAAAAACTGTTTTTT. Translated: CATSRDPPRAREKLFF.

The chain joins TRBV7-9 to TRBJ1-6; D remains ambiguous. The CDR3 sequence is 15 residues long. Trimming removed 8 bases at V and 6 bases at J, with 17 bases between. Germline values: CDR1 SEHNR, CDR2 FQNEAQ (reference sequence). The CDR3 bases are TGTGCCAGCGCCCTGGAGGGAGGTGGTAATTCACCCCTCCACTTT. This codes for CASALEGGGNSPLHF. Full variable domain (rest looked up from reference TRBV7-9 and TRBJ1-6): DTGVSQNPRHKITKRGQNVTFRCDPISEHNRLYWYRQTLGQGPEFLTYFQNEAQLEKSRLLSDRFSAERPKGSFSTLEIQRTEQGDSAMYLCASALEGGGNSPLHFGNGTRLTVT.

This clonotype showed up just a few times. The chain carries TRBV24-1 and TRBJ2-1; TRBD1 agrees at 8 bases. Germline V gene lookup returns CDR1 KGHDR and CDR2 SFDVKD. The junction had 9 bases not matched to a gene; V was cut back by 4 bases and J by 5 bases. The CDR3 loop spans 16 amino acids. The CDR3 DNA reads as TGTGCCACCAGTGACCGAACCGGGACAGGTCACAATGAGCAGTTCTTC. This translates into CATSDRTGTGHNEQFF.

This clonotype has only a few counts. V is TRBV7-9 and J is TRBJ1-2; D is uncertain. The germline V gene has CDR1 SEHNR and CDR2 FQNEAQ (reference sequence). CDR3 length: 15 residues. V lost 1 base and J 4 bases, leaving 13 bases between the germline ends. The CDR3: CASSLEGGRLYGYTF. The DNA of the CDR3 is TGTGCCAGCAGCTTAGAGGGCGGCAGGCTCTATGGCTACACCTTC.

The CDR3: CSVVPESSYEQYF. Written as DNA, the CDR3 is TGCAGCGTTGTCCCAGAAAGCTCCTACGAGCAGTACTTC. The V call is TRBV29-1, the J call TRBJ2-7; D remains ambiguous. V was shortened by 4 bases and J by 0 bases, with 10 bases between the two germline ends. The germline gives CDR1 SQVTM, CDR2 ANQGSEA. The CDR3 is 13 residues long.

The chain couples TRBV18 to TRBJ2-5; 8 nucleotides align to TRBD2. This CDR3 contains 16 residues. J gave up 5 bases and V 1 base, and 9 bases lay outside the gene matches. CDR1 is KGHSH and CDR2 is LQKENI in the germline V gene. In DNA form, the CDR3 reads TGTGCCAGCTCACCACTACAGCGGGGGACGGAGGAGACCCAGTACTTC. Its translation is CASSPLQRGTEETQYF.

The rearrangement links TRBV5-1 to TRBJ2-1; possibly TRBD1 for D (6 bases). V was cut by 4 bases and J by 4 bases, with 18 bases left in between. This CDR3 is 16 amino acids long. Germline CDR1 is SGHRS and CDR2 is YFSETQ. The CDR3 protein is CASSQEPGQSYNEQFF. The DNA of the CDR3 is TGCGCCAGCAGCCAAGAGCCCGGACAGTCTTACAATGAGCAGTTCTTC.

This clonotype showed up just a few times. The genes are TRBV6-6 and TRBJ1-3; D uncertain. The CDR3 contains 14 residues. V was pared by 5 bases and J by 4 bases, with 12 bases between. CDR1 and CDR2 (germline): MNHNY, SVGAGI (reference sequence). Written as DNA, the CDR3 is TGTGCCAGCAGTCGGTGGACGGAAGGAAACACCATATATTTT. This sequence encodes CASSRWTEGNTIYF.

This clonotype has more than one count but fewer than ten. The J gene is TRBJ1-5, the V gene TRBV6-1; D remains ambiguous. Germline values: CDR1 MNHNS, CDR2 SASEGT. Deletions cut 0 bases from V and 0 bases from J, with 0 bases between. The CDR3 contains 13 residues. The DNA of the CDR3 is TGTGCCAGCAGTGAAGCTAGCAATCAGCCCCAGCATTTT. It specifies CASSEASNQPQHF.

CDR3 protein: CASSVSSSGERRNEQFF. CDR3 bases: TGCGCCAGCAGCGTGTCCTCTAGCGGGGAGCGTCGGAATGAGCAGTTCTTC. The chain combines TRBV5-1 with TRBJ2-1; 9 bases are shared with TRBD2. Germline-derived CDR1 and CDR2 are SGHRS and YFSETQ. V was clipped by 4 bases and J by 7 bases; unmatched bases: 15. The CDR3 has 17 amino acids. Together with reference TRBV5-1 and TRBJ2-1, the CDR3 gives the full variable domain: KAGVTQTPRYLIKTRGQQVTLSCSPISGHRSVSWYQQTPGQGLQFLFEYFSETQRNKGNFPGRFSGRQFSNSRSEMNVSTLELGDSALYLCASSVSSSGERRNEQFFGPGTRLTVL.

The chain combines TRBV5-6 with TRBJ2-3; no firm D call. The V and J ends lost 4 bases and 4 bases respectively, with 4 bases between them. The length of the CDR3 is 11 residues. The germline CDR1 and CDR2 sequences are SGHDT and YYEEEE. DNA for the CDR3: TGTGCCAGCAGCCATGCAGATACGCAGTATTTT. It yields the protein CASSHADTQYF.

The chain combines TRBV28 with TRBJ1-2; TRBD1 matches at 7 bases. Germline values: CDR1 MDHEN, CDR2 SYDVKM. The V and J ends lost 2 bases and 7 bases, in that order; junction bases with no gene match: 7. The CDR3 contains 14 residues. CDR3 sequence reads: CASSLARQGGGYTF. The DNA of the CDR3 is TGTGCCAGCAGTTTAGCGAGACAGGGAGGTGGCTACACCTTC.

This clonotype was counted only a few times. The chain carries TRBV6-5 and TRBJ1-1, with TRBD1 as a possible D gene (6 bases). In germline, CDR1 is MNHEY, CDR2 SVGAGI. Trimming took 0 bases from V and 4 from J, leaving 15 bases between them. This CDR3 is built from 16 residues. Here the CDR3 DNA reads TGTGCCAGCAGTTACTCGATGGGGGCGGCAGGCACTGAAGCTTTCTTT. Its protein is CASSYSMGAAGTEAFF.